A single sample is the source of the 27 T cell receptor beta chains below, sequenced in a study of cytomegalovirus exposure and HLA in healthy donors. With 60 Vbeta and 13 Jbeta primers, the PCR was carried out. The data were produced by immunoSEQ multiplex PCR, yet TCRdb's version contains in-frame clones alone and is incomplete. This sample yields some 190,000 clones, of which 70% to 85% are seen a single time; approximately 3.6% belongs to the top ten. The specimen was PBMCs. The receptors stem from a man aged 35-49 years in good health and CMV-seropositive.

This clone has only one observation. This sequence joins TRBV30 and TRBJ1-2; no clear D gene. Looked up from germline, CDR1 is GTSNPN and CDR2 is SVGIG (reference sequence). V lost 3 bases to trimming and J lost 6 bases, with 11 bases between them. The CDR3 covers 12 residues. The chain's CDR3 is CAWSRVADGYTF. In nucleotides, the CDR3 is TGTGCCTGGAGCCGGGTGGCGGATGGCTACACCTTC.

The V gene is TRBV7-3, the J gene TRBJ2-1, with 12 nucleotides matching TRBD1. Germline V gene sequence: CDR1 SGHTA, CDR2 FQGTGA. The length of the CDR3 is 15 residues. The V gene end was trimmed by 5 bases and the J gene end by 7 bases; junction bases not matched to a gene: 6. The CDR3 reads CASSPGQGARNEQFF. The DNA for the CDR3 is TGTGCCAGCAGCCCGGGACAGGGGGCTCGGAATGAGCAGTTCTTC.

V and J are TRBV2 and TRBJ2-5, with D possibly being TRBD1 (7 bases). The DNA matches TRBJ2-7 better at its end, which makes the J call doubtful. This CDR3 comprises 13 residues. Germline V gene data show CDR1 as SNHLY and CDR2 as FYNNEI. CDR3 region: CASREGAFYEQYF. The CDR3 DNA sequence: TGTGCCAGCAGGGAGGGGGCTTTCTACGAGCAGTACTTC.

V and J are TRBV19 and TRBJ1-5; D might be TRBD1 (6 bases). V gave up 6 bases and J gave up 3 bases, with 15 bases separating them. Germline assignment: CDR1 LNHDA and CDR2 SQIVND (reference sequence). The CDR3 is 15 amino acids. The CDR3 loop is CASRPEWGHNQPQHF. The CDR3 DNA reads TGTGCCAGTAGACCCGAGTGGGGGCACAATCAGCCCCAGCATTTT.

This sequence joins TRBV4-2 and TRBJ2-1; TRBD2 agrees at 8 bases. In germline, CDR1 is LGHNA, CDR2 YNFKEQ. J gave up 7 bases and V 1 base, and 12 bases lay outside the gene matches. This CDR3 has 17 amino acids. This chain's CDR3 is CASSQALAGPAGNEQFF. CDR3 bases: TGTGCCAGCAGCCAAGCATTAGCGGGACCGGCCGGGAATGAGCAGTTCTTC.

The chain carries TRBV5-6 and TRBJ2-1, with D possibly matching TRBD2 (6 bases). Trimming took 0 bases from V and 7 from J, leaving 17 bases between them. CDR1 and CDR2 (germline): SGHDT, YYEEEE. The length of the CDR3 is 16 residues. This chain's CDR3 is CASSLAPGSFSNEQFF. CDR3 DNA sequence: TGTGCCAGCAGCTTGGCTCCCGGGAGCTTTTCAAATGAGCAGTTCTTC.

This chain uses TRBV27 with TRBJ1-2; the D is unclear. Germline V CDR1 and CDR2: MNHEY, SMNVEV (reference sequence). This CDR3 has 12 amino acids. V was shortened by 5 bases and J by 5 bases, with 9 bases between the two germline ends. The CDR3 sequence is CASSPRGYGYTF. The CDR3 DNA sequence: TGTGCCAGCAGTCCCCGAGGGTATGGCTACACCTTC.

The V gene is TRBV15, the J gene TRBJ2-7, with TRBD1 as a possible D gene (6 bases). The V end was cut by 1 base, the J end by 6 bases, with 16 bases between. The germline V gene encodes CDR1 LNHNV and CDR2 YYDKDF (reference sequence). The CDR3 runs to 15 residues. The CDR3 DNA reads as TGTGCCACCAGCAGAGTTGTCCAGGGGACGAGCGAGCAGTACTTC. Translation gives CATSRVVQGTSEQYF.

The V and J genes are TRBV9 and TRBJ2-3; 11 positions match TRBD1. Germline V gene data show CDR1 as SGDLS and CDR2 as YYNGEE. CDR3 length equals 17 residues. With V trimmed by 4 bases and J by 3 bases, 10 bases remained unmatched. The CDR3 protein is CASSLDRGRPPTDTQYF. The DNA for the CDR3 is TGTGCCAGCAGCCTGGACAGGGGGCGTCCCCCGACAGATACGCAGTATTTT.

DNA for the CDR3: TGCGCCAGCAGCCATGCCGAGGGTAGCTATGAGCAGTTCTTC. Encoded protein: CASSHAEGSYEQFF. The chain carries TRBV5-1 and TRBJ2-1, with D maybe TRBD2 (5 bases). V was trimmed by 4 bases and J by 8 bases, leaving 16 bases between them. Looked up from germline, CDR1 is SGHRS and CDR2 is YFSETQ. The CDR3 length is 14 residues.

This clone appeared a few times. This rearrangement joins TRBV27 to TRBJ1-6; no clear D. The germline V gene has CDR1 MNHEY and CDR2 SMNVEV (reference sequence). The CDR3 contains 17 residues. The V end was cut by 5 bases, the J end by 2 bases, with 16 bases between. In nucleotides, the CDR3 is TGTGCCAGCAGTCCAAATATACAGAGCACCTATAATTCACCCCTCCACTTT. Translating it yields CASSPNIQSTYNSPLHF.

The rearrangement links TRBV7-2 to TRBJ1-3, with a possible D match to TRBD1 (6 bases). Deletions cut 7 bases from V and 0 bases from J, with 13 bases between. This CDR3 has 15 residues. In germline, CDR1 is SGHTA, CDR2 FQGNSA. DNA of the CDR3: TGTGCCAGCACCCCAGGGGAGTACTCTGGAAACACCATATATTTT. Its translation: CASTPGEYSGNTIYF.

The rearrangement links TRBV6-1 to TRBJ2-5; the D gene is possibly TRBD1 (5 bases). Per germline, CDR1 MNHNS and CDR2 SASEGT. V lost 5 bases, J lost 9 bases, and 16 bases lay in between. The CDR3 consists of 13 residues. The CDR3 loop reads CASSTPGISAQYF. DNA of the CDR3: TGTGCCAGCAGTACCCCAGGGATCTCGGCCCAGTACTTC.

Turning to this clone: This CDR3 is also generated by other DNA sequences in the sample. The J gene is TRBJ2-6, the V gene TRBV6-1; weak D call: TRBD2 (5 bases). The germline CDR1 and CDR2 sequences are MNHNS and SASEGT. Trimming removed 4 bases from V and 9 bases from J, with 10 bases in between. There are 13 residues in the CDR3. The CDR3 DNA reads TGTGCCAGCAGTGCGGGGATTCACAACGTCCTGACTTTC. It translates to CASSAGIHNVLTF.

CDR3 sequence: CASRPRGDTSYEQYF. The CDR3 nucleotides read TGTGCCAGCAGGCCCCGAGGGGACACGTCCTACGAGCAGTACTTC. V and J are TRBV6-9 and TRBJ2-7; a possible D gene is TRBD1 (6 bases). V was clipped by 6 bases and J by 1 base, with 16 bases between them. The CDR3 extends over 15 amino acids. CDR1 MNHGY and CDR2 SVAAGI come from the germline V gene.

V usage is TRBV15 and J usage is TRBJ2-3; TRBD2 might be the D (6 bases). This CDR3 spans 14 amino acids. Trimming took 1 base from V and 1 from J, leaving 6 bases between them. In germline, CDR1 is LNHNV, CDR2 YYDKDF (reference sequence). CDR3 loop: CATSRGEGTDTQYF. The CDR3 region has the DNA TGTGCCACCAGCAGAGGGGAGGGCACAGATACGCAGTATTTT. Combining the CDR3 with reference TRBV15 and TRBJ2-3 gives the whole variable domain DAMVIQNPRYQVTQFGKPVTLSCSQTLNHNVMYWYQQKSSQAPKLLFHYYDKDFNNEADTPDNFQSRRPNTSFCFLDIRSPGLGDTAMYLCATSRGEGTDTQYFGPGTRLTVL.

This clone has only a few counts. V gene TRBV4-2 combines with J gene TRBJ2-1, with 7 bases fitting TRBD1. With V trimmed by 2 bases and J by 9 bases, 7 bases remained unmatched. The CDR3 extends over 14 amino acids. The germline V gene encodes CDR1 LGHNA and CDR2 YNFKEQ. The CDR3 here is CASSQRQGDSEQFF. CDR3 coding DNA: TGTGCCAGCAGCCAACGGCAGGGGGATAGTGAGCAGTTCTTC.

CDR3: CASSPHFGGVETQYF. In DNA form, the CDR3 reads TGTGCCAGCAGCCCCCACTTTGGAGGGGTGGAGACCCAGTACTTC. The rearrangement uses TRBV9 and TRBJ2-5; maybe TRBD2 (6 bases). This CDR3 is 15 amino acids long. V was cut by 4 bases and J by 5 bases, with 18 bases left in between. Germline V gives CDR1 SGDLS, CDR2 YYNGEE.

The chain combines TRBV10-3 with TRBJ1-2, with 7 bases fitting TRBD1. The J segment lost 4 bases and the V segment lost 4 bases, leaving 3 bases of the junction unmatched. The CDR3 totals 13 residues. Germline assignment: CDR1 ENHRY and CDR2 SYGVKD. The CDR3 here is CAISADRAYGYTF. DNA for the CDR3: TGTGCCATCAGTGCAGACAGGGCCTATGGCTACACCTTC.

The rearrangement links TRBV25-1 to TRBJ2-5; 10 bases match TRBD1. The CDR3 has 15 residues. V shed 3 bases and J 5 bases; nucleotides not matched to a gene: 6. Germline values: CDR1 MGHDK, CDR2 SYGVNS. DNA of the CDR3: TGTGCCAGCAGTGACCCGGGACAGGGGAGCGAGACCCAGTACTTC. Protein product: CASSDPGQGSETQYF.

V is TRBV7-3 and J is TRBJ1-1, with D unresolved. Germline V lookup: CDR1 SGHTA, CDR2 FQGTGA. The V and J ends lost 6 bases and 1 base respectively, with 9 bases between them. The CDR3 runs 13 residues. The CDR3 DNA sequence: TGTGCCAGCAGTCCTTCACAGAACACTGAAGCTTTCTTT. Its protein product is CASSPSQNTEAFF.

The chain couples TRBV5-4 to TRBJ2-3; no firm D call. This CDR3 is 13 amino acids long. Germline V CDR1 and CDR2: SGHNT, YYREEE (reference sequence). The germline V and J ends were trimmed by 6 bases and 1 base, with 9 bases remaining between them. Here the CDR3 reads CASTPSGTDTQYF. The CDR3 DNA reads as TGTGCCAGCACCCCAAGCGGCACAGATACGCAGTATTTT.

J is TRBJ2-5 and V is TRBV5-4; the match to TRBD2 covers 7 bases. The CDR3 is made up of 14 amino acids. Germline V gene lookup returns CDR1 SGHNT and CDR2 YYREEE (reference sequence). V shed 3 bases, J shed 0 bases, and the junction held 2 bases outside the gene matches. CDR3 in amino acids: CASSSGLNQETQYF. CDR3 DNA sequence: TGTGCCAGCAGCTCGGGACTAAACCAAGAGACCCAGTACTTC.

The genes are TRBV2 and TRBJ2-3; 8 nucleotides match TRBD2. The germline CDR1 and CDR2 sequences are SNHLY and FYNNEI. V lost 4 bases to trimming and J lost 1 base; unmatched junction nucleotides: 13. The CDR3 covers 18 residues. The CDR3 is CASSVPQGWRGGTDTQYF. The CDR3 bases are TGTGCCAGCAGTGTCCCCCAGGGGTGGCGGGGGGGCACAGATACGCAGTATTTT.

The gene calls are TRBV11-2 and TRBJ2-5; 9 bases agree with TRBD2. This CDR3 has 14 amino acids. Germline CDR1 is SGHAT and CDR2 is FQNNGV. V shed 5 bases, J shed 5 bases, and the junction held 6 bases outside the gene matches. This chain's CDR3 is CASSVVSGGETQYF. CDR3 sequence (DNA): TGTGCCAGCAGCGTTGTTAGCGGGGGTGAGACCCAGTACTTC.

CDR3 sequence (DNA): TGTGCCAGCAGCGTCGGACAGAGAACCTACGAGCAGTACTTC. It codes for CASSVGQRTYEQYF. This chain connects TRBV9 to TRBJ2-7; a possible D gene is TRBD1 (6 bases). The CDR3 length is 14 residues. CDR1 and CDR2 (germline): SGDLS, YYNGEE. Between the trimmed V and J ends, which lost 2 bases and 2 bases, there was a span of 11 bases.

This clone showed up just a few times. The chain couples TRBV4-2 to TRBJ2-5; TRBD2 aligns across 9 bases. Germline V gene sequence: CDR1 LGHNA, CDR2 YNFKEQ. After removal of 1 base from V and 4 bases from J, the junction contained 10 bases not matched to a gene. This CDR3 spans 17 amino acids. The CDR3 protein is CASSQGLAAPGSETQYF. In nucleotides, the CDR3 is TGTGCCAGCAGCCAAGGACTAGCGGCCCCCGGGTCAGAGACCCAGTACTTC.